This entry features one T cell receptor (beta chain) sequence. The repertoire was sequenced with immunoSEQ multiplex PCR; TCRdb's copy has only in-frame clones and lacks some. The sample lists 38,000 or so clones; around nine tenths were seen once. Specified time point: naive CD8 control sorted from an acute-time-point sample. The sample is drawn from a study of CD8 T cells in acute hepatitis C reinfection. Overall study: CD8+ T cells recognizing the HCV NS3-1073 epitope were profiled acutely and after viral clearance.

The CDR3 is made up of 14 amino acids. The V gene's germline CDR1 is MNHEY and CDR2 SMNVEV (reference sequence). V shed 5 bases and J shed 7 bases, with 15 bases lying between them. Sequences were obtained from naive CD8+ T cells from PBMCs. The TCR sequence derives from a man aged 25-45 years with chronic hepatitis C. V usage is TRBV27 and J usage is TRBJ2-1; D gene ambiguous. Written as DNA, the CDR3 is TGTGCCAGCAGTCGGAATAAGCAAGGGAATGAGCAGTTCTTC. Encoded protein: CASSRNKQGNEQFF.